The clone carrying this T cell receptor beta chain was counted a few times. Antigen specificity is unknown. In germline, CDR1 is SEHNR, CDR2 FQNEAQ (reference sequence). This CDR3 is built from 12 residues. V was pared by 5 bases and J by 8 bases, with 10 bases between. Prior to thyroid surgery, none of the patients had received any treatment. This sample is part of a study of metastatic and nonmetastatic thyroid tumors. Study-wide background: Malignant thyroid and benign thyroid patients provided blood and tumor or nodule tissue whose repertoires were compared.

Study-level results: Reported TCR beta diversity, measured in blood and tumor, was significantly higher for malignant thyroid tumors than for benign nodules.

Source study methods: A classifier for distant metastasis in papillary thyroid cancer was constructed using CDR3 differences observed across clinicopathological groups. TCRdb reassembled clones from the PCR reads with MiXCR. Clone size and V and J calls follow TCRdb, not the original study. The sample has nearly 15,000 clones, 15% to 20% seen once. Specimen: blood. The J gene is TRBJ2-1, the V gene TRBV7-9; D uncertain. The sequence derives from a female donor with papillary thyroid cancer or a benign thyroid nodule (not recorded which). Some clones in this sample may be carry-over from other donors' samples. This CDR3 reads CASSLALDEQFF. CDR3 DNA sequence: TGTGCCAGCAGCCTCGCCCTTGATGAGCAGTTCTTC.